This T cell receptor (beta chain) was recovered during a study of siplizumab effects on memory and regulatory T cells. Study-level findings and limits: Mappable alloreactive CD4+ clones were on average about 62% Treg-derived with siplizumab, around 30% in controls. Tregs that proliferated in siplizumab cultures did not have their suppressive function confirmed.

In the case of this clone: The antigen remains unidentified.

This CDR3 is 18 amino acids long. Trimming took 1 base from V and 4 from J; bases not matched to a gene: 10. The germline gives CDR1 LNHNV, CDR2 YYDKDF (reference sequence). TCR templates numbering 95,000 to 100,000 were assayed per sample. TCRdb's table, derived via immunoSEQ multiplex PCR, lists solely in-frame clones and lacks some. The data hold 100,000 or so clones, with approximately 90% observed a single time. J is TRBJ2-7 and V is TRBV15; TRBD2 aligns across 13 bases. The sample taken for sequencing was CD4+ T cells sorted from blood. The TCR sequence derives from a human donor in good health. CDR3 sequence (DNA): TGTGCCACCAGCAGAGCGCCCAGGACTAGCGGGAGAGTGTACGAGCAGTACTTC. This sequence encodes CATSRAPRTSGRVYEQYF.